This T cell receptor beta chain was retrieved from a study of shared clonotypes between healthy human individuals (TCRdb year 2020). About the study as a whole: A couple of women and three men aged 18 to 49 years were included in the cohort. For each donor, CD4 naive and CD4 memory were each run on three plates, CD8 naive on two plates, and CD8 memory on one plate. To estimate repertoire size and how much clonotype sharing occurs between individuals, the study deeply sequenced the blood TCR repertoires of roughly 5 healthy adults. To increase sequencing depth and limit assay-specific biases, TCR repertoire library preparation and sequencing were carried out by different laboratories using diverse techniques. Each donor's leukapheresis produced roughly between roughly 0.85 and 10 billion PBMCs. The study at large found these results: Because the study included only a small number of donors, the genetic and exposure-history diversity represented was limited. Higher generation probabilities were observed for clonotypes shared by all four sorted-subset donors than for non-shared clonotypes. Sampling was limited to blood, and TCR repertoires in tissue likely differ from TCR repertoires in blood. Estimated clonotype richness was generally larger for naive than for memory subsets. Pairwise subsampling led to the expectation that sequencing depth would affect the degree of clonotype sharing among donors. Incomplete sequencing was indicated by rarefaction of sorted-subset datasets, despite the large sequencing depth. About 5% of naive CD4, 3.5% of naive CD8, roughly 2.5% of memory CD4, and more than 0.35% of memory CD8 clonotypes were shared across several donors.

CD8 naive samples consisted of CD45RO-negative cells that were positively selected for CCR7, yielding a CD45RA+CCR7+ population without TemRA cells. The donors were healthy, HIV-negative adults who had no recently reported acute infections or vaccinations. Every donor was a Caucasian adult living in Nashville, Tennessee, USA. Blood was obtained by leukapheresis, after which PBMCs were separated by Ficoll-Histopaque density gradient centrifugation and cryopreserved in liquid nitrogen vapor phase. Purity and quantity of every magnetically sorted T cell population were checked by analytical flow cytometry. Each sorted fraction had its genomic DNA isolated and then quantified by UV absorbance on a Nanodrop 2000c. TCR CDR3 regions were amplified from genomic DNA by multiplex PCR using the deep immunoSEQ assay. For each cell subset, the extracted genomic DNA was distributed evenly across all wells of several immunoSEQ 96-well plates, and each plate served as one replicate. For sorted subsets, about 0.2 ug genomic DNA, equal to 30,000 to 35,000 T cell genomes, was loaded into each replicate PCR. The purified libraries were quantified using a Qubit 3.0 fluorometer, sized with a Bioanalyzer 2100, and then quantified again using the KAPA Library Quantification kit. A separate single-read 150-cycle Illumina NextSeq 550 flow cell was used to sequence each immunoSEQ 96-well plate. The authors processed their data as follows. Because the immunoSEQ output included only junctional sequences and no quality scores, the filtering could not be the same as the filtering used for full-length reads. Sequences were annotated with PyIR, a Python wrapper for IgBLAST v1.9, using IMGT germline references to assign V/J genes and CDR3. Reads with weak V/J assignments (E-value above 1e-6), missing CDR3, stop codons, out-of-frame junctions, or ambiguous translated residues were removed. V3J clonotypes were defined as sequences sharing the same inferred V gene, J gene, and CDR3 amino acid sequence. The percentage overlap between two repertoires was calculated by dividing the number of shared unique clonotypes by the size of the smaller repertoire. Richness of each repertoire was evaluated using RTK rarefaction, the Chao1 estimator, and Recon v2.1 estimates of unobserved clonotypes. For all TCRbeta clonotypes obtained by the gDNA method from a few donors, generation probabilities were computed with OLGA. Sourced from immuneACCESS, this table was stored by TCRdb with only in-frame sequences that have V and J called. A share of the clones is absent; for the studies checked, an unresolved V gene accounts for under half, and the remainder has no known explanation. The DNA was the basis for D and trimming; V, J and clone size are from that table. For this sample the table gives millions of clones, of which approximately 94% were detected only once. The top ten clonotypes cover over 1.5% of the sample.

A word on this clone: Its specific antigen is unknown. Within one base of it there is no much larger clone, and no base qualities were kept.

The germline V gene (reference sequence) gives CDR1 as SEHNR and CDR2 as FQNEAQ. From its cysteine to its phenylalanine, the CDR3 spans 9 amino acids. Only the CDR3 DNA is retained, 27 bases long and in frame from the first base. The V end loses 7 bases and the J end loses 11 bases, and a stretch of 8 bases separates them. Sequencing used naive CD8+ T cells from PBMCs. The cell subset or site label here, explained by the study, means: CD45RA+CCR7+. The TCR originated in a man aged 18 to 29 in good health. Some clones in this sample may be carry-over from other donors' samples. This sequence uses TRBV7-9 and TRBJ1-1; no D gene is confidently identified. CDR3 region: CASTSGAFF. DNA sequence: TGTGCCAGCACCTCGGGGGCTTTCTTT.